The sample holds a few counts of the clone carrying this T cell receptor beta chain. At one boundary the junction diverges from the germline segment, which might be a read error. TCRdb fed the 5' RACE reads into MiXCR, producing one record per CDR3 protein. The data hold around 33,000 distinct CDR3 sequences, with 4.7% observed a single time. Germline lookup yields CDR1 SQVTM and CDR2 ANQGSEA. CDR3 length equals 17 residues. These data are taken from a study of early T cells in non-severe SARS-CoV-2 infection. Sample: whole blood. This chain connects TRBV29-1 to TRBJ2-3; D call uncertain. The TCR comes from an adult who was a healthcare worker with PCR-confirmed SARS-CoV-2 infection or an uninfected control (not recorded which). CDR3 sequence reads: CSAEPPLDGTSTDTQYF. The CDR3 coding sequence is TGCAGCGCTGAACCACCTCTCGACGGAACTAGCACAGATACGCAGTATTTT.